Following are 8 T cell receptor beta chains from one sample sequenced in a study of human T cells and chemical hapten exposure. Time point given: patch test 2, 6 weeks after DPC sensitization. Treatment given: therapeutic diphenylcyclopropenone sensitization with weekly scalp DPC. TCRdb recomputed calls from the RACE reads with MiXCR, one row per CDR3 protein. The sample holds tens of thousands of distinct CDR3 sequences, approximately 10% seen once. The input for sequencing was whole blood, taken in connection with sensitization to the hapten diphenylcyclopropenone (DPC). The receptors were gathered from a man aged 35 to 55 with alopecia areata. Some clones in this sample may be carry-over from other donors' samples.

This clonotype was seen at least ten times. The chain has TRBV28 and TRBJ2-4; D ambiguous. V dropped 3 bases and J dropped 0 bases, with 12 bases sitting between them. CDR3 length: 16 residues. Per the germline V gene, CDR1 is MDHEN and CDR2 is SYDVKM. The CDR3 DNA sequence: TGTGCCAGCAGTTTCGTGGTAGTTTCAGCCAAAAACATTCAGTACTTC. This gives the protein CASSFVVVSAKNIQYF.

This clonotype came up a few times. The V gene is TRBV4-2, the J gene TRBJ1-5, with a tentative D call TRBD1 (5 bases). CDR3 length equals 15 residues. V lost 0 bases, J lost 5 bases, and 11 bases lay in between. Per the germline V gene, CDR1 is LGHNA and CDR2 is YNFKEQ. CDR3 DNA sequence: TGTGCCAGCAGCCAAGACTGGGACGCCGATCAGCCCCAGCATTTT. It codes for CASSQDWDADQPQHF.

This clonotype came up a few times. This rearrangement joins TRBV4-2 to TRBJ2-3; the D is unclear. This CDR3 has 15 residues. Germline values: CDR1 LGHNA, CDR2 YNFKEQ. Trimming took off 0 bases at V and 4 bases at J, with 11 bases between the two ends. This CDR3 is CASSQDFVGSDTQYF. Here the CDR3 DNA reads TGTGCCAGCAGCCAAGATTTCGTCGGGTCAGATACGCAGTATTTT.

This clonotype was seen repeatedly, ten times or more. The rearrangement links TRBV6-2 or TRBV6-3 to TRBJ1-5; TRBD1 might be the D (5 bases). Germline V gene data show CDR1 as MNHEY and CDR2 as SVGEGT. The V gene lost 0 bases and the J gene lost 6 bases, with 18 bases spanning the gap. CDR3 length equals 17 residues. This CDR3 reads CASSYSRLVGQSQPQHF. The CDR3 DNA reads TGTGCCAGCAGTTACTCGCGGTTGGTCGGACAAAGTCAGCCCCAGCATTTT.

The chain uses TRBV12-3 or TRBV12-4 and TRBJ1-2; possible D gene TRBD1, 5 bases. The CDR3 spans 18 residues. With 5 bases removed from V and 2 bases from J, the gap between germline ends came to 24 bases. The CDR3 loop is CASSKDRDFGRKNYGYTF. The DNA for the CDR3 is TGTGCCAGCAGTAAAGACCGGGACTTTGGGAGGAAGAACTATGGCTACACCTTC.

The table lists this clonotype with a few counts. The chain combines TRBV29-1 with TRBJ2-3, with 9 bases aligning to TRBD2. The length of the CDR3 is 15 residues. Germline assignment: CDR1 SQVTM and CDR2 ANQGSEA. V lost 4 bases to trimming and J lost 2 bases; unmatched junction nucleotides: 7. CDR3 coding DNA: TGCAGCGTTGTCGGCGGGAGGGATAACACAGATACGCAGTATTTT. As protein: CSVVGGRDNTDTQYF.

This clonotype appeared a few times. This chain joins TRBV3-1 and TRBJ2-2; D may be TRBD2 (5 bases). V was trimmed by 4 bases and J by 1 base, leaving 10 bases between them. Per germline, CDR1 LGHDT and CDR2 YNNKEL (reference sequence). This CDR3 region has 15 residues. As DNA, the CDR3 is TGTGCCAGCAGCCTAGGACTGGGGAACACCGGGGAGCTGTTTTTT. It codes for CASSLGLGNTGELFF.

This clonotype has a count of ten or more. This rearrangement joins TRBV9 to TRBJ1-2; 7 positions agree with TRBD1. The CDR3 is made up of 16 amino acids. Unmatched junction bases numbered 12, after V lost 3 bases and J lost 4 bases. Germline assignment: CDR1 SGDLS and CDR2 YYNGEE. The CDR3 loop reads CASSALDRPTSYGYTF. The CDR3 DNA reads TGTGCCAGCAGCGCCCTGGACAGGCCGACTAGCTATGGCTACACCTTC. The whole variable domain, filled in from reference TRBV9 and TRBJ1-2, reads DSGVTQTPKHLITATGQRVTLRCSPRSGDLSVYWYQQSLDQGLQFLIQYYNGEERAKGNILERFSAQQFPDLHSELNLSSLELGDSALYFCASSALDRPTSYGYTFGSGTRLTVV.